The subject of this entry is one TCR beta chain. This clone appeared a single time. This receptor's antigen is unknown. No qualities accompany the bases; no much larger clone lies one base away. This record comes from a study of blood T cell repertoires in COVID-19 (dated by TCRdb to 2020 to 2021). About the investigation overall: Collaborator samples came from the United States, Italy and Spain and covered acute and convalescent phases of COVID-19. The prospective study material was composed of cDNA or gDNA derived from T cells, B-cell-depleted T cells, or PBMCs. The dataset comprised deeply sampled blood TCRbeta repertoires from subjects exposed to, actively infected with, or recovered from COVID-19. The repertoires were released in a freely available public database meant as a resource for research on the immune response to SARS-CoV-2. Samples came from the ongoing ImmuneRACE study (first 160 participants) plus 1,254 subjects from 6 global collaborators. Nearly every sample came with metadata listing a de-identified subject ID, COVID-19 status, age in years and sex. Where available, HLA class I and class II types were taken from metadata supplied by the sample provider and were not determined by assay-based typing. Broad study findings and their caveats: The amount of clinical and demographic metadata varied by source and participant and was provided uncurated.

From the cysteine through the phenylalanine, the CDR3 covers 11 amino acids. Only the CDR3 DNA is retained, 33 bases long and in frame from the first base. V is reduced by 8 bases and J by 2 bases, leaving a spacing of 6 bases between them. According to the germline V gene (reference sequence), CDR1 reads MNHEY and CDR2 reads SMNVEV. The immunoSEQ Assay, a bias-controlled multiplex PCR, was used to amplify TCRbeta CDR3 regions from genomic DNA. In the authors' own workflow: The number of nucleated cells in each sample was estimated from the amplification of reference gene primers within the assay. To quantify the absolute abundance of each unique TCRbeta CDR3 rearrangement, sequence reads were collapsed and filtered. For each sample, productive Simpson clonality was calculated as the square root of Simpson's diversity index across productive rearrangements. Imported from immuneACCESS, the table was reduced by TCRdb to in-frame sequences with V and J called. These copies leave out some clones; in studies compared against another copy, an unresolved V gene accounts for under half, and the cause of the remainder is not known. Clone size and the V and J calls come from that table; the DNA yielded D and trimming. For this sample there are about 170,000 clones; around 82% appear just once. Approximately 11% of the sample belongs to the ten largest clones.

Whole blood was collected in K2EDTA tubes by collaborating institutions according to the institutions' own protocols. For TCRbeta analysis, collaborators shipped samples in one of three forms: frozen whole blood, isolated PBMCs, or DNA extracted from either of those sample types. This TCR was recovered from a man in his 70s with active or convalescent COVID-19. This sequence uses TRBV27 and TRBJ1-2, with an unclear D gene assignment. The sample taken for sequencing was peripheral blood. The base sequence is TGTGCCAGCCTCGGGAACTATGGCTACACCTTC. Translated, this is CASLGNYGYTF.